This T cell receptor (beta chain) emerged from a study of blood T cell repertoires in COVID-19. Background on the study: Acute and convalescent COVID-19 specimens originated in the United States, Italy and Spain. PBMCs, B-cell-depleted T cells, or T cells provided the cDNA or gDNA that made up the material.

Sequencing was performed with immunoSEQ multiplex PCR; in TCRdb, only in-frame clones are kept and a portion is missing. This sample has nearly 90,000 clones, with roughly 70% found just once. Trimming at V came to 4 bases and at J to 6 bases, leaving 10 bases not matched to a gene. Germline CDR1 and CDR2: SGDLS and YYNGEE. The CDR3 runs 15 residues. This receptor was taken from a woman aged 80 or older with acute or convalescent COVID-19. Sample: peripheral blood. This chain connects TRBV9 to TRBJ1-1; 9 bases are shared with TRBD1. Here the CDR3 DNA reads TGTGCCAGCAGCCCGGGACAGGGTTCTAGCGCTGAAGCTTTCTTT. It codes for CASSPGQGSSAEAFF.